This T cell receptor (beta chain) stems from a study of blood T cell repertoires in COVID-19. On the study more broadly: Nucleic acid was either cDNA or gDNA, and it came from T cells, B-cell-depleted T cells, or PBMCs.

Sequencing used immunoSEQ multiplex PCR; TCRdb keeps in-frame clones, though not all of them. The sample has about 160,000 clones, under 90% seen once. V shed 1 base, J shed 14 bases, and the junction held 2 bases outside the gene matches. The CDR3 covers 11 residues. Per the germline V gene, CDR1 is LGHDT and CDR2 is YNNKEL (reference sequence). This receptor was taken from a woman older than 75 with acute or convalescent COVID-19. Sequenced material: peripheral blood. This chain joins TRBV3-1 (or the pseudogene TRBV3-2) and TRBJ2-1; 7 bases line up with TRBD2. CDR3 in DNA: TGTGCCAGCAGCCAAGGTCGGGAGGAGTTCTTC. Translated, it gives CASSQGREEFF.